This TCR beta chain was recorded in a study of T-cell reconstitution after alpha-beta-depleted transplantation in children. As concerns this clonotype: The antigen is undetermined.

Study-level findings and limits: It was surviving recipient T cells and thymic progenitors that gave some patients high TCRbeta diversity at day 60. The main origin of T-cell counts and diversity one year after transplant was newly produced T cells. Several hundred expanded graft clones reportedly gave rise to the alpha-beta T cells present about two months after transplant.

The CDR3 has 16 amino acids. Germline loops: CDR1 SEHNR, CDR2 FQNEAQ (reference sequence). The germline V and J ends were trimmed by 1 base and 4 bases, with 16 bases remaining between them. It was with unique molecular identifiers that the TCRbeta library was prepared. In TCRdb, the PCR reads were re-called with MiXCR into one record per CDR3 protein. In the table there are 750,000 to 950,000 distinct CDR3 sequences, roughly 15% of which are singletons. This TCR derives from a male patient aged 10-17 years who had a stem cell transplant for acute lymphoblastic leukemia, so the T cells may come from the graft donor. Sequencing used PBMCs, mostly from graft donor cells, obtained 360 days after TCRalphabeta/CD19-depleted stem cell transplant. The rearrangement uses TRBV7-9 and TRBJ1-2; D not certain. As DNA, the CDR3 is TGTGCCAGCAGCTTAGACTCCTTCGCCTATACCTATGGCTACACCTTC. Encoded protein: CASSLDSFAYTYGYTF.